Listed here is a single T cell receptor beta chain. What it binds is not known. During its preparation, the TCRbeta library received unique molecular identifiers. MiXCR was run by TCRdb on the PCR reads, yielding one entry per CDR3 protein. The table shows 450,000 to 600,000 distinct CDR3 sequences, with 10% to 15% occurring only once. This CDR3 is 15 amino acids long. CDR1 LGHNA and CDR2 YNFKEQ come from the germline V gene. V trimming: 4 bases; J trimming: 3 bases; junction bases outside the gene matches: 5. This entry belongs to a study of T-cell reconstitution after alpha-beta-depleted transplantation in children. Whole-study results and caveats: Among T cells one year after transplant, newly produced cells accounted for most counts and diversity.

The TCR was taken from a male patient under 18 who had a stem cell transplant for acute myeloid leukemia, so the T cells may come from the graft donor. Sample: PBMCs, mostly from graft donor cells, taken 360 days after TCRalphabeta/CD19-depleted stem cell transplant. The rearrangement joins TRBV4-2 to TRBJ2-7; TRBD2 matches at 11 bases. The CDR3 DNA is TGTGCCAGCAGCCGACTAGCGGGATCTATCTACGAGCAGTACTTC. Protein: CASSRLAGSIYEQYF.